Following are 26 T cell receptor beta chains from one sample sequenced in a study of cytomegalovirus exposure and HLA in healthy donors (TCRdb year 2017). The protocol used for the library was the immunoSEQ multiplex PCR assay. The multiplex PCR relied on a mix of 60 forward primers for TCR Vbeta segments and 13 reverse primers for TCR Jbeta segments. TCRdb took over this immuneACCESS table, retaining in-frame rearrangements with V and J assigned. Such tables are incomplete; in checked studies, under half of the missing clones stem from an unresolved V gene, and the remainder is unexplained. Present in this sample are some 94,000 clones, over 65% of which were seen just once. The ten largest clonotypes hold more than 3% of the sample. Sequenced input: PBMCs. These receptor sequences come from a middle-aged man in good health and CMV-seronegative.

V is TRBV11-1 and J is TRBJ2-3; perhaps TRBD2 as D (6 bases). Germline V gene sequence: CDR1 SGHAT, CDR2 FQDESV (reference sequence). This CDR3 has 16 amino acids. V shed 1 base and J shed 4 bases, with 15 bases lying between them. CDR3: CASSLGSRLVADTQYF. CDR3 sequence (DNA): TGTGCCAGCAGCTTAGGTTCTCGACTAGTGGCAGATACGCAGTATTTT.

This rearrangement joins TRBV27 to TRBJ2-7; D perhaps matches TRBD2 (7 bases). Germline values: CDR1 MNHEY, CDR2 SMNVEV (reference sequence). CDR3 length: 14 amino acids. The ends were cut back, 3 bases at V and 4 bases at J, with 13 bases in the middle. This CDR3 reads CASSFGGAGYEQYF. The CDR3 bases are TGTGCCAGCAGTTTTGGGGGGGCGGGTTACGAGCAGTACTTC.

The V and J genes are TRBV25-1 and TRBJ2-6; D might be TRBD2 (6 bases). Per germline, CDR1 MGHDK and CDR2 SYGVNS. V dropped 6 bases and J dropped 4 bases, with 13 bases sitting between them. This CDR3 has 15 residues. The CDR3 loop reads CASRTDRGGANVLTF. CDR3 sequence (DNA): TGTGCCAGCAGGACTGATCGGGGGGGGGCCAACGTCCTGACTTTC.

The chain recombines TRBV5-1 with TRBJ2-1, with D tentatively TRBD2 (5 bases). The CDR3 contains 12 residues. Trimming cost V 5 bases and J 6 bases, with 9 bases left between them. CDR1 and CDR2 (germline): SGHRS, YFSETQ. This CDR3 reads CASRLGGNEQFF. In DNA, the CDR3 is TGCGCCAGCAGGCTCGGAGGCAATGAGCAGTTCTTC.

The chain is built from TRBV4-2 and TRBJ2-7; 9 nucleotides line up with TRBD2. V dropped 0 bases and J dropped 8; count of bases not matched to a gene: 17. Germline assignment: CDR1 LGHNA and CDR2 YNFKEQ. The CDR3 length is 18 residues. In DNA, the CDR3 is TGTGCCAGCAGCCAAGATCAGTGGGCTAGCGGGGACGCACTCAAGCAGTACTTC. This gives the protein CASSQDQWASGDALKQYF.

The CDR3 bases are TGTGCCTGGATTCGCAGGGGGCAAGATTTAGAGACCCAGTACTTC. It encodes CAWIRRGQDLETQYF. The V and J genes are TRBV30 and TRBJ2-5, with 8 bases identical to TRBD1. The CDR3 extends over 15 amino acids. J was trimmed by 4 bases and V by 4 bases; bases with no gene match: 11. Germline V lookup: CDR1 GTSNPN, CDR2 SVGIG (reference sequence).

This clone was seen a handful of times. The V call is TRBV29-1, the J call TRBJ2-1, with 8 positions matching TRBD1. J was trimmed by 6 bases and V by 7 bases; bases with no gene match: 5. This CDR3 has 12 residues. Per the germline V gene, CDR1 is SQVTM and CDR2 is ANQGSEA. The CDR3 here is CSGIRGRNEQFF. The DNA of the CDR3 is TGCAGCGGGATCAGGGGGCGCAATGAGCAGTTCTTC.

The V and J genes are TRBV7-9 and TRBJ1-2; 7 bases line up with TRBD1. The trim removed 2 bases at V and 3 bases at J, leaving 3 bases unmatched. CDR1 and CDR2 from the germline V gene are SEHNR and FQNEAQ (reference sequence). CDR3 length equals 14 residues. The CDR3 protein is CASSLYTGDYGYTF. The DNA of the CDR3 is TGTGCCAGCAGCTTATATACAGGGGACTATGGCTACACCTTC.

This clone was detected a few times. The rearrangement links TRBV6-1 to TRBJ2-2; D gene uncertain. V lost 4 bases to trimming and J lost 1 base, with 7 bases between them. The CDR3 sequence is 14 residues long. Germline lookup yields CDR1 MNHNS and CDR2 SASEGT. The CDR3 is CASSGLRNTGELFF. CDR3 coding DNA: TGTGCCAGCAGTGGCCTAAGGAACACCGGGGAGCTGTTTTTT.

The chain has TRBV7-6 and TRBJ1-2; weak D call: TRBD1 (6 bases). The CDR3 covers 14 residues. Trimming took off 8 bases at V and 8 bases at J, with 21 bases between the two ends. In germline, CDR1 is SGHVS, CDR2 FNYEAQ. For the CDR3, the DNA is TGTGCCAGCGGGCCGGGACACGTGACAAGGGGCTACACCTTC. Translated, it gives CASGPGHVTRGYTF. Using reference TRBV7-6 and TRBJ1-2 for the parts outside the CDR3, the full variable domain is GAGVSQSPRYKVTKRGQDVALRCDPISGHVSLYWYRQALGQGPEFLTYFNYEAQQDKSGLPNDRFSAERPEGSISTLTIQRTEQRDSAMYRCASGPGHVTRGYTFGSGTRLTVV.

This chain connects TRBV29-1 to TRBJ1-1; tentative D call: TRBD1 (6 bases). The CDR3 consists of 11 residues. The germline V and J ends were trimmed by 6 bases and 5 bases, with 10 bases remaining between them. CDR1 and CDR2 (germline): SQVTM, ANQGSEA. CDR3 amino acids: CSVAGVTEAFF. The CDR3 nucleotides read TGCAGCGTAGCAGGGGTGACTGAAGCTTTCTTT.

V usage is TRBV11-3 and J usage is TRBJ1-4, with D maybe TRBD1 (6 bases). The V end was cut by 3 bases, the J end by 6 bases, with 17 bases between. Germline V lookup: CDR1 SGHNT, CDR2 YENEEA. This CDR3 is 16 amino acids long. The DNA for the CDR3 is TGTGCCAGCAGCTTCCTAACACGACAGGTTGATGAAAAACTGTTTTTT. Amino acid sequence: CASSFLTRQVDEKLFF. Variable domain in full (rest from reference TRBV11-3 and TRBJ1-4): EAGVVQSPRYKIIEKKQPVAFWCNPISGHNTLYWYLQNLGQGPELLIRYENEEAVDDSQLPKDRFSAERLKGVDSTLKIQPAELGDSAVYLCASSFLTRQVDEKLFFGSGTQLSVL.

The chain employs TRBV7-8 and TRBJ2-7; D gene uncertain. This CDR3 region has 14 residues. Looked up from germline, CDR1 is SGHVS and CDR2 is FQNEAQ. Trimming pared 1 base from V and 2 bases from J, leaving 9 bases between. This CDR3 reads CASSLDSGTYEQYF. CDR3 sequence (DNA): TGTGCCAGCAGCTTAGACTCAGGTACCTACGAGCAGTACTTC. Full variable domain (missing parts from reference TRBV7-8 and TRBJ2-7): GAGVSQSPRYKVAKRGQDVALRCDPISGHVSLFWYQQALGQGPEFLTYFQNEAQLDKSGLPSDRFFAERPEGSVSTLKIQRTQQEDSAVYLCASSLDSGTYEQYFGPGTRLTVT.

The gene calls are TRBV14 and TRBJ2-7; possible D gene TRBD2, 6 bases. The CDR3 spans 13 residues. Trimming removed 0 bases from V and 7 bases from J, with 10 bases in between. Germline values: CDR1 SGHDN, CDR2 FVKESK. The DNA for the CDR3 is TGTGCCAGCAGCCAAGATCTTCGGGGGGAGCAGTACTTC. Protein product: CASSQDLRGEQYF.

This clone was recorded once. This sequence joins TRBV18 and TRBJ2-2; D is possibly TRBD1 (5 bases). The length of the CDR3 is 14 residues. The germline V gene has CDR1 KGHSH and CDR2 LQKENI. The ends were cut back, 1 base at V and 7 bases at J, with 10 bases in the middle. The CDR3, as DNA: TGTGCCAGCTCACCACAGGGGAACGGCGGGGAGCTGTTTTTT. It is translated as CASSPQGNGGELFF.

As for this clone: One junction end disagrees with the germline gene, perhaps due to a read error. The V and J genes are TRBV7-7 and TRBJ2-7, with 7 nucleotides matching TRBD1. The CDR3 runs 14 residues. From germline, CDR1 is SSHAT and CDR2 FNYEAQ (reference sequence). The CDR3 loop reads CASSLGGRGSPQYF. The CDR3 DNA is TGTGCTAGCAGCTTAGGGGGCAGGGGATCCCCTCAGTACTTC.

Note on this clone: Sequence at one end of the junction differs from germline and may be a read error. The genes are TRBV19 and TRBJ2-3, with 16 bases aligning to TRBD2. This CDR3 is 20 amino acids long. Germline CDR1 reads LNHDA; CDR2 reads SQIVND (reference sequence). CDR3 DNA: TGTGCCAGTAGGACTCCCGGGACTAGCGGGAGGGCCATTCCCACAGGTACGCAGTATTTT. The encoded protein is CASRTPGTSGRAIPTGTQYF. Complete variable domain (other parts from reference TRBV19 and TRBJ2-3): DGGITQSPKYLFRKEGQNVTLSCEQNLNHDAMYWYRQDPGQGLRLIYYSQIVNDFQKGDIAEGYSVSREKKESFPLTVTSAQKNPTAFYLCASRTPGTSGRAIPTGTQYFGPGTRLTVL.

V is TRBV18 and J is TRBJ2-7, with D possibly being TRBD1 (6 bases). The ends were cut back, 2 bases at V and 2 bases at J, with 13 bases in the middle. The CDR3 is made up of 15 amino acids. The V gene's germline CDR1 is KGHSH and CDR2 LQKENI. Here the CDR3 DNA reads TGTGCCAGCTCACCATCGGCCGGACAGACCTACGAGCAGTACTTC. Protein sequence: CASSPSAGQTYEQYF.

The chain combines TRBV18 with TRBJ1-1; 7 nucleotides match TRBD1. Germline CDR1 reads KGHSH; CDR2 reads LQKENI. V gave up 5 bases and J gave up 0 bases; unmatched junction bases: 9. CDR3 size: 16 residues. The CDR3 protein is CASSSRTGSMNTEAFF. Written as DNA, the CDR3 is TGTGCCAGCTCATCTCGGACAGGCAGCATGAACACTGAAGCTTTCTTT.

The chain recombines TRBV6-6 with TRBJ2-6, with 8 bases aligning to TRBD1. J gave up 2 bases and V 6 bases, and 0 bases lay outside the gene matches. CDR1 and CDR2 (germline): MNHNY, SVGAGI (reference sequence). The CDR3 totals 14 residues. The CDR3: CASRQGAGANVLTF. The CDR3 DNA reads as TGTGCCAGCAGACAGGGGGCTGGGGCCAACGTCCTGACTTTC.

The chain couples TRBV30 to TRBJ2-4; 10 bases fit TRBD2. Losses at the gene ends were 5 bases for V and 6 bases for J; bases not matched to a gene: 7. Germline values: CDR1 GTSNPN, CDR2 SVGIG (reference sequence). This CDR3 contains 14 residues. CDR3 DNA: TGTGCCTGGGGAAGCGGGGGGGCCTTAAACATTCAGTACTTC. As protein: CAWGSGGALNIQYF.

This sequence joins TRBV5-1 and TRBJ2-7; D gene unclear. CDR1 is SGHRS and CDR2 is YFSETQ in the germline V gene. The CDR3 runs to 14 residues. V was cut by 0 bases and J by 3 bases, with 10 bases left in between. The CDR3 sequence is CASSLEAVSYEQYF. As DNA, the CDR3 is TGCGCCAGCAGCTTGGAAGCCGTGAGCTACGAGCAGTACTTC.

The gene calls are TRBV4-2 and TRBJ2-3; D is perhaps TRBD2 (6 bases). This CDR3 contains 16 residues. Germline loops: CDR1 LGHNA, CDR2 YNFKEQ. Trimming removed 1 base at V and 2 bases at J, with 13 bases between. The CDR3 spells CASSQGPSADTDTQYF. DNA of the CDR3: TGTGCCAGCAGCCAAGGTCCTAGCGCGGACACAGATACGCAGTATTTT.

V usage is TRBV13 and J usage is TRBJ1-4; tentative D call: TRBD1 (5 bases). This CDR3 is 14 amino acids long. CDR1 and CDR2 (germline): PRHDT, FYEKMQ (reference sequence). V gave up 5 bases and J gave up 8 bases, with 15 bases separating them. The CDR3 is CASSPAGRREKLFF. The CDR3 DNA follows: TGTGCCAGCAGCCCCGCAGGGAGGCGAGAAAAACTGTTTTTT.

This clone was found once. The chain employs TRBV6-1 and TRBJ1-5; D possibly corresponds to TRBD1 (5 bases). CDR3 length: 13 residues. The germline CDR1 and CDR2 sequences are MNHNS and SASEGT. V lost 5 bases, J lost 4 bases, and 9 bases lay in between. The CDR3 bases are TGTGCCAGCAGTACCCAGGGAAATCAGCCCCAGCATTTT. Translation: CASSTQGNQPQHF.

In its sample, this clone was seen a few times. V and J are TRBV7-9 and TRBJ2-1; 12 nucleotides agree with TRBD2. Germline CDR1 reads SEHNR; CDR2 reads FQNEAQ (reference sequence). V trimming: 2 bases; J trimming: 5 bases; junction bases outside the gene matches: 7. There are 17 residues in the CDR3. This chain's CDR3 is CASSLLAGGPRDNEQFF. CDR3 DNA sequence: TGTGCCAGCAGCTTACTAGCGGGAGGGCCAAGAGACAATGAGCAGTTCTTC. Full variable domain (missing parts from reference TRBV7-9 and TRBJ2-1): DTGVSQNPRHKITKRGQNVTFRCDPISEHNRLYWYRQTLGQGPEFLTYFQNEAQLEKSRLLSDRFSAERPKGSFSTLEIQRTEQGDSAMYLCASSLLAGGPRDNEQFFGPGTRLTVL.